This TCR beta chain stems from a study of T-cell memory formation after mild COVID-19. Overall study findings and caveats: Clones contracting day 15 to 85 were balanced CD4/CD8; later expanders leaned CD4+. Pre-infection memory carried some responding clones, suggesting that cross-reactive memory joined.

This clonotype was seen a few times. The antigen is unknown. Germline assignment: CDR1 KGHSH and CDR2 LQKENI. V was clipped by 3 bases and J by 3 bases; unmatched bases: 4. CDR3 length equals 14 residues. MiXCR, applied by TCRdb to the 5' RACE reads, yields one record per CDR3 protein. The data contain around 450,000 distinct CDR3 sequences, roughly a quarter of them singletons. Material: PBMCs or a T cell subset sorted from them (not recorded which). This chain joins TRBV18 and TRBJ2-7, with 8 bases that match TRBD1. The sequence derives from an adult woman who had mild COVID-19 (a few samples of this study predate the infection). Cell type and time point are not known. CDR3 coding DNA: TGTGCCAGCTCACCTCAGGGGGCAAACTACGAGCAGTACTTC. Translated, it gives CASSPQGANYEQYF.